This T cell receptor beta chain was sequenced in a study of breast tumors, draining lymph nodes, adjacent tissues. V lost 0 bases, J lost 15 bases, and 14 bases stayed unmatched. CDR3 size: 15 residues. TCRdb re-derived calls from the multiplex PCR reads in MiXCR, one entry per CDR3 protein. Of over 250,000 distinct CDR3 sequences detected, around 30% appear once; the ten largest clones hold about 1.2%. This clonotype was detected many times. Samples came from axillary lymph nodes draining the breast cancer. The chain employs TRBV12-3 or TRBV12-4 and TRBJ2-1; the match to TRBD1 covers 7 bases. Material: axillary lymph node tissue. The sequence was obtained from a female donor with breast cancer. Some clones in this sample may be carry-over from other donors' samples. This CDR3 reads CASSLAGGAPLRPFF. The CDR3 region has the DNA TGTGCCAGCAGTTTAGCAGGGGGCGCGCCGCTCCGCCCGTTCTTC.